The 23 T cell receptor beta chains below all came from one sample that was sequenced in a study of T cell changes during pregnancy in multiple sclerosis. Some clones are missing from TCRdb's copy, which holds only in-frame ones; the method was immunoSEQ multiplex PCR. Here the sample spans approximately 68,000 clones, roughly 91% being singletons. This material consisted of peripheral blood, taken in the third trimester of pregnancy. The receptors derive from a female donor in good health, enrolled as a control in a pregnancy study.

The V call is TRBV19, the J call TRBJ1-2; 7 bases agree with TRBD1. Germline trimming cut 1 base from V and 4 bases from J; bases unmatched to any gene: 6. The CDR3 loop spans 15 amino acids. The germline V gene encodes CDR1 LNHDA and CDR2 SQIVND (reference sequence). The CDR3 DNA is TGTGCCAGTAGTATAGTTCCCGGGACAGCCTATGGCTACACCTTC. It encodes CASSIVPGTAYGYTF.

To note about this clone: Since no conserved phenylalanine or tryptophan closes the CDR3, a read error is the likely cause. No DNA is shown, since the ends of the CDR3 on it are uncertain; the CDR3 is the one TCRdb lists. The chain employs TRBV6-4 and TRBJ1-2. The CDR3 totals 13 residues, both ends included. CDR1 and CDR2 from the germline V gene are MRHNA and SNTAGT. The CDR3 is CASSDSKAESGFG.

The chain is built from TRBV1 and TRBJ2-2; the tabulated D call, TRBD2, remains unverified against the DNA. TRBV1 is shown as a pseudogene. CDR3 length: 19 amino acids. This CDR3 is CTSSQDRVAGGERSGELFF. The CDR3 region has the DNA TGCACCAGCAGCCAAGATCGAGTAGCGGGAGGGGAAAGGTCCGGGGAGCTGTTTTTT.

The chain uses TRBV4-1 and TRBJ2-7; 7 bases line up with TRBD2. CDR1 is MGHRA and CDR2 is YSYEKL in the germline V gene. This CDR3 is 15 amino acids long. V shed 1 base and J 7 bases; nucleotides not matched to a gene: 10. CDR3 nucleotides: TGCGCCAGCAGCCAAGCTCCAGCGGGGATAGGTGAGCAGTACTTC. It yields the protein CASSQAPAGIGEQYF.

V and J are TRBV6-4 and TRBJ2-3; D may be TRBD2 (5 bases). Trimming left V 3 bases short and J 6 bases short, with 10 bases between. Germline CDR1 is MRHNA and CDR2 is SNTAGT. This CDR3 is built from 13 residues. CDR3 in amino acids: CASSEGRRDTQYF. CDR3 DNA sequence: TGTGCCAGCAGTGAGGGCAGGAGGGATACGCAGTATTTT.

The chain couples TRBV10-1 to TRBJ1-1; TRBD1 aligns across 8 bases. The CDR3 spans 14 residues. Losses at the gene ends were 8 bases for V and 1 base for J; bases not matched to a gene: 6. Germline values: CDR1 WNHNN, CDR2 SYGVQD (reference sequence). CDR3 coding DNA: TGCGCCAGCGCTGCTGGGACAGGGAACACTGAAGCTTTCTTT. Its translation is CASAAGTGNTEAFF.

This clone was counted once. The rearrangement links TRBV19 to TRBJ2-7; D possibly corresponds to TRBD2 (6 bases). Germline V gives CDR1 LNHDA, CDR2 SQIVND (reference sequence). The CDR3 is made up of 15 amino acids. With 3 bases removed from V and 6 bases from J, the gap between germline ends came to 18 bases. The CDR3 loop is CASSMRDGVVSEQYF. CDR3 coding DNA: TGTGCCAGTAGTATGCGGGACGGGGTGGTCTCCGAGCAGTACTTC.

The chain couples TRBV30 to TRBJ2-7, with a possible D match to TRBD2 (6 bases). V was cut by 2 bases and J by 6 bases, with 11 bases left in between. The CDR3 length is 12 residues. CDR1 is GTSNPN and CDR2 is SVGIG in the germline V gene (reference sequence). The CDR3 DNA sequence: TGTGCCTGGAGTTCTGGAGGGGTCGAGCAGTACTTC. It yields the protein CAWSSGGVEQYF.

Here the CDR3 DNA reads TGTGCCAGTAGTTTACAGGGGGCAGCCAAAAACATTCAGTACTTC. Translated, it gives CASSLQGAAKNIQYF. The chain links TRBV19 to TRBJ2-4; 9 bases map to TRBD1. J gave up 0 bases and V 5 bases, and 2 bases lay outside the gene matches. Germline assignment: CDR1 LNHDA and CDR2 SQIVND (reference sequence). The CDR3 is made up of 15 amino acids.

This sequence joins TRBV18 and TRBJ2-1; 9 nucleotides align to TRBD2. The junction had 8 bases not matched to a gene; V was cut back by 0 bases and J by 5 bases. From germline, CDR1 is KGHSH and CDR2 LQKENI. CDR3 length: 17 residues. The CDR3 coding sequence is TGTGCCAGCTCACCACCGTGGGCTAGCGGGGTCGACAATGAGCAGTTCTTC. It specifies CASSPPWASGVDNEQFF. Full variable domain (missing parts from reference TRBV18 and TRBJ2-1): NAGVMQNPRHLVRRRGQEARLRCSPMKGHSHVYWYRQLPEEGLKFMVYLQKENIIDESGMPKERFSAEFPKEGPSILRIQQVVRGDSAAYFCASSPPWASGVDNEQFFGPGTRLTVL.

The rearrangement uses TRBV6-1 and TRBJ1-5; the D gene is possibly TRBD1 (6 bases). This CDR3 contains 13 residues. The ends were cut back, 4 bases at V and 4 bases at J, with 8 bases in the middle. The V gene's germline CDR1 is MNHNS and CDR2 SASEGT. The CDR3 DNA is TGTGCCAGCAGTGCCAGGGGAAATCAGCCCCAGCATTTT. As protein: CASSARGNQPQHF.

The chain combines TRBV2 with TRBJ2-7; the match to TRBD2 covers 7 bases. Germline assignment: CDR1 SNHLY and CDR2 FYNNEI. This CDR3 has 15 amino acids. V lost 6 bases to trimming and J lost 0 bases; unmatched junction nucleotides: 8. The DNA for the CDR3 is TGTGCCAGCAGGGGTAGCGGGTCCAGCTCCTACGAGCAGTACTTC. This gives the protein CASRGSGSSSYEQYF.

V is TRBV18 and J is TRBJ1-4, with 9 nucleotides matching TRBD1. The CDR3 is 17 amino acids. V gave up 0 bases and J gave up 4 bases; unmatched junction bases: 6. Germline V gene lookup returns CDR1 KGHSH and CDR2 LQKENI. This CDR3 reads CASSPPGQGRGNEKLFF. CDR3 DNA: TGTGCCAGCTCACCACCGGGACAGGGAAGGGGTAATGAAAAACTGTTTTTT.

The V gene is TRBV7-2, the J gene TRBJ2-1, with 8 bases aligning to TRBD2. The trim removed 5 bases at V and 10 bases at J, leaving 10 bases unmatched. CDR3 length equals 14 residues. Germline loops: CDR1 SGHTA, CDR2 FQGNSA. Here the CDR3 reads CASSLGLAIWEQFF. CDR3 coding DNA: TGTGCCAGCAGCCTCGGACTAGCTATTTGGGAGCAGTTCTTC.

V gene TRBV6-5 combines with J gene TRBJ2-7, with TRBD1 matching 8 bases. Trimming cost V 1 base and J 4 bases; bases outside gene matches: 6. Germline V CDR1 and CDR2: MNHEY, SVGAGI. The CDR3 runs to 15 residues. The CDR3 coding sequence is TGTGCCAGCAGTTACTGGACAGGGCCCGCTTACGAGCAGTACTTC. Protein product: CASSYWTGPAYEQYF.

This sequence joins TRBV10-3 and TRBJ2-7, with TRBD1 as a possible D gene (6 bases). Trimming pared 11 bases from V and 5 bases from J, leaving 19 bases between. Germline CDR1 ENHRY, CDR2 SYGVKD. The CDR3 is 13 amino acids. This CDR3 reads CAATPGDLHEQYF. CDR3 coding DNA: TGTGCCGCCACCCCAGGGGATCTCCACGAGCAGTACTTC.

This chain joins TRBV2 and TRBJ1-4, with 8 bases lining up with TRBD1. V was pared by 6 bases and J by 0 bases, with 6 bases of the junction left unmatched. Germline CDR1 reads SNHLY; CDR2 reads FYNNEI. This CDR3 is built from 16 residues. The CDR3 protein is CASRATGAATNEKLFF. The DNA for the CDR3 is TGTGCCAGCAGAGCGACAGGGGCGGCAACTAATGAAAAACTGTTTTTT.

The rearrangement joins TRBV7-9 to TRBJ1-6, with 7 bases identical to TRBD1. The CDR3 is 13 residues long. Trimming removed 5 bases from V and 10 bases from J; junction bases left unmatched: 5. The germline V gene encodes CDR1 SEHNR and CDR2 FQNEAQ (reference sequence). CDR3 sequence reads: CASSRTGRSPLHF. The CDR3 DNA follows: TGTGCCAGCAGCAGGACAGGCCGATCACCCCTCCACTTT.

The rearrangement joins TRBV11-2 to TRBJ1-1, with 10 bases aligning to TRBD1. The V segment lost 5 bases and the J segment 1 base; nucleotides outside the gene matches: 13. CDR1 is SGHAT and CDR2 is FQNNGV in the germline V gene. The CDR3 extends over 18 amino acids. The CDR3 is CASSQRGTTGGRNTEAFF. The CDR3, as DNA: TGTGCCAGCAGCCAAAGGGGAACGACAGGGGGCAGGAACACTGAAGCTTTCTTT.

The rearrangement joins TRBV18 to TRBJ1-3, with TRBD1 identical over 7 bases. Germline V gene lookup returns CDR1 KGHSH and CDR2 LQKENI. This CDR3 contains 17 residues. The V gene end was trimmed by 1 base and the J gene end by 9 bases; junction bases not matched to a gene: 15. CDR3 DNA sequence: TGTGCCAGCTCACCACGGACAGGTCCAGGGTCGGAAAGCACCATATATTTT. It translates to CASSPRTGPGSESTIYF.

This clone was picked up one time. The chain links TRBV2 to TRBJ1-2; D gene ambiguous. The V end lost 4 bases, the J end lost 4 bases, and 16 bases lay between the germline ends. In germline, CDR1 is SNHLY, CDR2 FYNNEI. There are 15 residues in the CDR3. CDR3 coding DNA: TGTGCCAGCAGTGGTCTTCGGGGAGTAGTCTATGGCTACACCTTC. Protein product: CASSGLRGVVYGYTF.

This chain links TRBV11-2 with TRBJ2-3, with 12 bases matching TRBD2. The V gene's germline CDR1 is SGHAT and CDR2 FQNNGV. CDR3 length equals 17 residues. V lost 5 bases, J lost 9 bases, and 15 bases stayed unmatched. CDR3 sequence: CASSLQLAGGRPDTQYF. As DNA, the CDR3 is TGTGCCAGCAGCCTACAACTAGCGGGGGGCCGACCGGACACGCAGTATTTT.

The chain has TRBV6-6 and TRBJ2-5, with D unclear. CDR1 MNHNY and CDR2 SVGAGI come from the germline V gene (reference sequence). The CDR3 has 13 amino acids. V shed 6 bases and J shed 1 base, with 9 bases lying between them. This CDR3 is CASRLDTQETQYF. In nucleotides, the CDR3 is TGTGCCAGCAGGCTCGACACCCAAGAGACCCAGTACTTC.